This T cell receptor (beta chain) was obtained from a study of blood T cell repertoires in COVID-19. As for the study in general: Material from acute and convalescent COVID-19 was sourced from the United States, Italy and Spain.

Authors' processing steps: Amplified reference gene primers provided the basis for estimating nucleated cell counts. The table came from immunoSEQ multiplex PCR; TCRdb's copy has only in-frame clones and leaves some out. From that table come the V and J calls and clone size; the DNA was used to work out D and trimming. The table lists 200,000 or so clones, 88% of them singletons, with roughly 2.6% in the top ten. Grouping used clinical history reported by participants in a survey and questionnaire. The CDR3 runs to 17 residues. Germline values: CDR1 KGHDR, CDR2 SFDVKD. V lost 9 bases and J 4 bases, leaving 23 bases between the germline ends.

The sequenced material came from PBMCs or T cells enriched from blood (not recorded which). This sequence was found in a woman aged 30 to 39 who had recovered from COVID-19. The J gene is TRBJ1-4, the V gene TRBV24-1; D may be TRBD1 (6 bases). The CDR3 region has the DNA TGTGCCACCCTGACAACAGGGACCCACGACGATAATGAAAAACTGTTTTTT. Amino acids: CATLTTGTHDDNEKLFF.